This entry concerns a single T cell receptor beta chain. Its antigen is undetermined. Expressed TCRB transcripts were sequenced because the isolated RNA had all been reverse transcribed beforehand. The table came from immunoSEQ multiplex PCR; TCRdb's copy has only in-frame clones and leaves some out. This table has 300,000 to 450,000 clones, 15% to 20% appearing once. This specimen belongs to a study of beta chain features in type 1 diabetes. Study-level points and caveats: VDJ junctions from type 1 diabetes patients carried fewer insertions and larger deletions. The similarity of naive, central memory and Treg TCRB repertoires appeared greater among patients than among healthy donors.

Germline V lookup: CDR1 LNHDA, CDR2 SQIVND (reference sequence). The CDR3 extends over 15 amino acids. Trimming shortened V by 7 bases and J by 0 bases, and 10 bases separated the two germline ends. Sorting produced populations that all topped 98% purity. The chain recombines TRBV19 with TRBJ2-6; D possibly corresponds to TRBD2 (5 bases). The material sequenced was naive CD4+ T cells from blood. This sequence originates from a woman aged 18-35 years in good health. CDR3 sequence (DNA): TGTGCCAGTATCCGGGGTTTCTCTGGGGCCAACGTCCTGACTTTC. This translates into CASIRGFSGANVLTF.